This is a list of T cell receptor beta chains from one sample in a study of blood T cell repertoires in COVID-19. The method was immunoSEQ multiplex PCR; TCRdb's version includes in-frame clones alone and lacks a portion of them. The sample gives about 390,000 clones, around 87% of which show up once; 2.3% is in the top ten. Sequencing input: peripheral blood. These TCRs come from a woman aged 60 to 75 with COVID-19, enrolled during active disease. Each CDR3 is given with its conserved first and last residue. A D gene is named only where the DNA matches it firmly. Clone size is stated in some rows and not others, as once, few, many or a class when expanded.

DNA: TGTGCCAGCAGCCATCGACATAGGTGGTCCTCTGGAAACACCATATATTTT
CDR3: CASSHRHRWSSGNTIYF
J: TRBJ1-3
V: TRBV14
size: .
D: .

DNA: TGTGCCAGCAGCCAAACAGGGGACGAGCAGTACTTC
CDR3: CASSQTGDEQYF
J: TRBJ2-7
V: TRBV4-2
size: .
D: TRBD1

DNA: TGTGCCAGCTCAGCCCGACAGGGGGGCAGCACAGATACGCAGTATTTT
CDR3: CASSARQGGSTDTQYF
J: TRBJ2-3
V: TRBV18
size: .
D: TRBD1

DNA: TGTGCCAGCTCACTTACTAGCGGGGGGGCCGCAGATACGCAGTATTTT
CDR3: CASSLTSGGAADTQYF
J: TRBJ2-3
V: TRBV18
size: once
D: TRBD2

DNA: TGTGCCAGCAGCACGTGGGGCGGGGTACCAAATCAGCCCCAGCATTTT
CDR3: CASSTWGGVPNQPQHF
J: TRBJ1-5
V: TRBV5-6
size: .
D: .

DNA: TGCGCCAGCAGCTTGGAGTCCAGGGGTGGCGAGACCCAGTACTTC
CDR3: CASSLESRGGETQYF
J: TRBJ2-5
V: TRBV5-1
size: once
D: .

DNA: TGTGCCAGCAGCTACATATCTGGGGCGGGATATGGCTACACCTTC
CDR3: CASSYISGAGYGYTF
J: TRBJ1-2
V: TRBV7-2
size: once
D: .

DNA: TGTGCCATCAGTGAGACAGGGGTGAAGAACGAGCAGTACTTC
CDR3: CAISETGVKNEQYF
J: TRBJ2-7
V: TRBV10-3
size: .
D: TRBD1

DNA: TGCGCCAGCAGCCAAGATTCTCAGGGTTGGTCGGAGCAGTACTTC
CDR3: CASSQDSQGWSEQYF
J: TRBJ2-7
V: TRBV4-1
size: .
D: .

DNA: TGTGCCAGCAGCGAGGGACAGACATATGGAAACACCATATATTTT
CDR3: CASSEGQTYGNTIYF
J: TRBJ1-3
V: TRBV3-1/TRBV3-2
size: few
D: TRBD1

DNA: TGCGCCAGCAGCCCCCGGGACTTTGGCTTAGAGCCCCAGCATTTT
CDR3: CASSPRDFGLEPQHF
J: TRBJ1-5
V: TRBV4-1
size: .
D: .

DNA: TGTGCCACCAGTGATGCCGGGACAGGGACCTACAATGAGCAGTTCTTC
CDR3: CATSDAGTGTYNEQFF
J: TRBJ2-1
V: TRBV24-1
size: .
D: TRBD1

DNA: TGTGCCAGTTCCGGGATTAGTAGCAATCAGCCCCAGCATTTT
CDR3: CASSGISSNQPQHF
J: TRBJ1-5
V: TRBV19
size: once
D: .

DNA: TGCGCCAGCAGCTTGGATATCGGGGCTGAAGCTTTCTTT
CDR3: CASSLDIGAEAFF
J: TRBJ1-1
V: TRBV5-1
size: .
D: .

DNA: TGTGCCAGCAGCCCTCAGTCGGCAGGGGGGAATGAGCAGTTCTTC
CDR3: CASSPQSAGGNEQFF
J: TRBJ2-1
V: TRBV5-5
size: .
D: .

DNA: TGTGCCAGCAGCTCAACGGACATAGAGGGCTACACCTTC
CDR3: CASSSTDIEGYTF
J: TRBJ1-2
V: TRBV11-2
size: .
D: .

DNA: TGTGCCAGCAGTCGATTCGGGACAGATAACACTGAAGCTTTCTTT
CDR3: CASSRFGTDNTEAFF
J: TRBJ1-1
V: TRBV25-1
size: .
D: TRBD1

DNA: TGTGCCAGCAGTTACTCCTGGACTAGCGGGGAGGAGACCCAGTACTTC
CDR3: CASSYSWTSGEETQYF
J: TRBJ2-5
V: TRBV6-5
size: .
D: TRBD2

DNA: TGTGCCAGCAGGCTAAACGGGGGCCAGCGGGGCGCCTACGAGCAGTACTTC
CDR3: CASRLNGGQRGAYEQYF
J: TRBJ2-7
V: TRBV7-3
size: .
D: .

DNA: TGTGCCAGCAGTGACCAGAGCAATCAGCCCCAGCATTTT
CDR3: CASSDQSNQPQHF
J: TRBJ1-5
V: TRBV2
size: .
D: .